Only a few counts were recorded for the clone carrying this TCR beta chain. Antigen: not known. Germline-derived CDR1 and CDR2 are SEHNR and FQNEAQ (reference sequence). The CDR3 length is 14 residues. V dropped 3 bases and J dropped 4 bases, with 12 bases sitting between them. Antigen-specific CD4+ T cell clonotypes were called by their expansion after viral peptide-pool culture in ViraFEST. Culture lasted about 11 days before CD4+ T cell isolation. Nobody among the vaccine recipients had prior SARS-CoV-2 infection (nucleocapsid antibodies were negative). PBMC cultures contained about 2 million cells per well, 8.5 to 10 IU/ml IL-2 and roughly 9.5 ug/ml peptides. The data originate from a study of vaccination effects on CD4 cells after COVID-19. Study-level points and caveats: Common cold coronaviruses were cross-recognized by only 1 of 255 vaccine-induced clones in healthy vaccinees.

Sequencing used immunoSEQ multiplex PCR; TCRdb keeps in-frame clones, though not all of them. Among 62,000 or so clones listed, roughly 80% were seen once. The rearrangement links TRBV7-9 to TRBJ1-2, with D perhaps TRBD1 (6 bases). The sequence came from a human donor who received a COVID-19 vaccine. The specimen comprised CD4+ T cells from PBMCs cultured with SARS-CoV-2 spike peptides, sampled before COVID-19 vaccination. DNA for the CDR3: TGTGCCAGCAGCTTGGACGGGGGCATCTATGGCTACACCTTC. Encoded protein: CASSLDGGIYGYTF.